Below, 20 T cell receptor beta chains from the same sample are listed, as sequenced in a study of shared clonotypes between healthy human individuals. This table comes from immunoSEQ multiplex PCR, and its TCRdb copy is limited to in-frame clones, with some not included. Of hundreds of thousands of clones listed, over 60% were seen once; the top ten hold around 11%. Material for sequencing was PBMCs. These receptors originate from a woman aged 40 to 49 in good health. Some clones in this sample may be carry-over from other donors' samples.

This clone was seen only a few times. The rearrangement uses TRBV19 and TRBJ1-1; TRBD1 matches at 7 bases. The CDR3 sequence is 14 residues long. In germline, CDR1 is LNHDA, CDR2 SQIVND (reference sequence). Losses at the gene ends were 5 bases for V and 4 bases for J; bases not matched to a gene: 7. CDR3 loop: CASSRTGAITEAFF. CDR3 DNA: TGTGCCAGTAGTCGTACAGGGGCAATCACTGAAGCTTTCTTT.

The rearrangement joins TRBV11-3 to TRBJ2-3; possible D gene TRBD2, 5 bases. The CDR3 loop spans 13 amino acids. Trimming left V 3 bases short and J 6 bases short, with 10 bases between. Per germline, CDR1 SGHNT and CDR2 YENEEA. The chain's CDR3 is CASSFSLADTQYF. The DNA of the CDR3 is TGTGCCAGCAGCTTTTCTTTAGCGGATACGCAGTATTTT.

Concerning this clone: Only one base separates this from a far larger clonotype, so it likely reflects a read error. Additional DNA sequences in this sample encode the identical CDR3. The genes are TRBV7-2 and TRBJ2-3, with D tentatively TRBD2 (5 bases). CDR1 is SGHTA, CDR2 FQGNSA, per germline. This CDR3 has 16 residues. CDR3 residues: CASSLERPGESDTQYF. The CDR3 nucleotides are TGTGCCAGCAGCTTGGAGCGGCCCGGAGAATCAGATACACAGTATTTT.

This clone was picked up a small number of times. The sample holds other DNA sequences that translate to the same CDR3. The CDR3 DNA reads as TGTGCCAGCAGCTTATCAAATCAGCCCCAGCATTTT. Its protein is CASSLSNQPQHF. The chain links TRBV7-9 to TRBJ1-5; D ambiguous. This CDR3 is built from 12 residues. The germline V gene encodes CDR1 SEHNR and CDR2 FQNEAQ (reference sequence). The V and J ends lost 2 bases and 4 bases respectively, with 3 bases between them.

This clone showed up just a few times. This chain connects TRBV9 to TRBJ2-7; TRBD1 or TRBD2 may be the D gene (5 bases each). Germline CDR1 is SGDLS and CDR2 is YYNGEE. V was pared by 4 bases and J by 3 bases, with 20 bases between. CDR3 size: 16 residues. The CDR3 DNA reads TGTGCCAGCAGCCCTAGCCCCGAACAGGTATACTACGAGCAGTACTTC. Translation: CASSPSPEQVYYEQYF. The full variable domain, completed using reference TRBV9 and TRBJ2-7, is DSGVTQTPKHLITATGQRVTLRCSPRSGDLSVYWYQQSLDQGLQFLIQYYNGEERAKGNILERFSAQQFPDLHSELNLSSLELGDSALYFCASSPSPEQVYYEQYFGPGTRLTVT.

Concerning this clone: A far more abundant clone sits one base away, making this likely a read error. V is TRBV28 and J is TRBJ1-5, with 8 bases matching TRBD1. This CDR3 spans 15 amino acids. CDR1 is MDHEN and CDR2 is SYDVKM in the germline V gene. Trimming at V came to 6 bases and at J to 5 bases, leaving 9 bases not matched to a gene. The CDR3: CASSRGLRGDQPQHF. The CDR3 DNA reads as TGTGCCAGCAGCAGGGGGCTACGTGGGGATCAGCCCCAGCATTTT.

J is TRBJ2-5 and V is TRBV5-1; D may be TRBD1 (5 bases). V was trimmed by 0 bases and J by 4 bases, leaving 10 bases between them. Germline CDR1 is SGHRS and CDR2 is YFSETQ. This CDR3 comprises 14 residues. CDR3 DNA: TGCGCCAGCAGCTTGGAGGGGTCCGGAGAGACCCAGTACTTC. Its translation: CASSLEGSGETQYF.

The chain is built from TRBV7-3 and TRBJ1-1; D call uncertain. Germline values: CDR1 SGHTA, CDR2 FQGTGA. V lost 4 bases to trimming and J lost 8 bases, with 11 bases between them. The CDR3 has 12 residues. The CDR3 DNA reads TGTGCCAGCAGCTACGTAGGGCAAGAAGCTTTCTTT. This codes for CASSYVGQEAFF.

Worth noting for this clone: Germline and junction disagree at one end, which may indicate a read error. The chain uses TRBV30 and TRBJ1-3; TRBD1 is a possible D gene (6 bases). CDR1 GTSNPN and CDR2 SVGIG come from the germline V gene (reference sequence). The CDR3 spans 15 residues. CDR3 DNA sequence: TGTGCCTGGAGTCCGGGGGCTAAGGTCGGAAACACCACATATTTT. The encoded protein is CAWSPGAKVGNTTYF.

The gene calls are TRBV6-5 and TRBJ2-2; maybe TRBD1 (6 bases). CDR3 size: 14 residues. In germline, CDR1 is MNHEY, CDR2 SVGAGI. CDR3 region: CVTNPRGRTGELFF. DNA of the CDR3: TGTGTTACGAATCCCAGGGGTCGGACCGGGGAGCTGTTTTTT.

The genes are TRBV29-1 and TRBJ1-1; 9 bases are a match to TRBD1. Germline V gene sequence: CDR1 SQVTM, CDR2 ANQGSEA. The CDR3 loop spans 13 amino acids. Trimming at V came to 8 bases and at J to 1 base, leaving 5 bases not matched to a gene. The CDR3 loop reads CSSTTGGNTEAFF. The CDR3, as DNA: TGCAGCTCAACGACAGGGGGGAACACTGAAGCTTTCTTT.

The V call is TRBV11-2, the J call TRBJ2-3; D remains unclear. This CDR3 spans 15 amino acids. The ends were cut back, 0 bases at V and 0 bases at J, with 7 bases in the middle. Germline assignment: CDR1 SGHAT and CDR2 FQNNGV. CDR3 in DNA: TGTGCCAGCAGCTTAGATCGCGGTAGCACAGATACGCAGTATTTT. As protein: CASSLDRGSTDTQYF.

The genes are TRBV2 and TRBJ1-1; 7 nucleotides line up with TRBD1. The CDR3 contains 13 residues. Trimming at V came to 6 bases and at J to 5 bases, leaving 6 bases not matched to a gene. Germline V CDR1 and CDR2: SNHLY, FYNNEI. The CDR3 region is CASSRDRETEAFF. CDR3 in DNA: TGTGCCAGCAGCCGGGACAGAGAGACTGAAGCTTTCTTT. Full variable domain (remainder filled in from reference TRBV2 and TRBJ1-1): EPEVTQTPSHQVTQMGQEVILRCVPISNHLYFYWYRQILGQKVEFLVSFYNNEISEKSEIFDDQFSVERPDGSNFTLKIRSTKLEDSAMYFCASSRDRETEAFFGQGTRLTVV.

The chain is built from TRBV2 and TRBJ2-3; 7 nucleotides line up with TRBD1. Germline lookup yields CDR1 SNHLY and CDR2 FYNNEI. V shed 6 bases, J shed 0 bases, and the junction held 6 bases outside the gene matches. This CDR3 is built from 15 residues. Here the CDR3 DNA reads TGTGCCAGCAGCTCTGACAGGGCTAGCACAGATACGCAGTATTTT. Translation gives CASSSDRASTDTQYF.

This chain connects TRBV11-2 to TRBJ2-1; D unclear. In germline, CDR1 is SGHAT, CDR2 FQNNGV. The V gene lost 0 bases and the J gene lost 8 bases, with 11 bases spanning the gap. The CDR3 covers 14 residues. The DNA of the CDR3 is TGTGCCAGCAGCTTAGATCTGGCTGGCGATGAGCAGTTCTTC. Protein sequence: CASSLDLAGDEQFF.

The V gene is TRBV11-2, the J gene TRBJ2-1; TRBD2 agrees at 10 bases. Trimming at V came to 1 base and at J to 4 bases, leaving 1 base not matched to a gene. This CDR3 comprises 15 residues. Germline-derived CDR1 and CDR2 are SGHAT and FQNNGV. CDR3 region: CASSLVAGGYNEQFF. The DNA for the CDR3 is TGTGCCAGCAGCTTAGTAGCGGGAGGTTACAATGAGCAGTTCTTC.

CDR3 nucleotide sequence: TGTGCCAGCAGCTTAGATGCTAGCGGGAGGAATGAGCAGTTCTTC. Its protein is CASSLDASGRNEQFF. The V gene is TRBV11-2, the J gene TRBJ2-1; 11 bases align to TRBD2. This CDR3 region has 15 residues. The germline V gene encodes CDR1 SGHAT and CDR2 FQNNGV. V shed 0 bases and J 7 bases; nucleotides not matched to a gene: 2.

The chain combines TRBV7-2 with TRBJ2-7; D may correspond to TRBD1 or TRBD2 (5 bases each). In germline, CDR1 is SGHTA, CDR2 FQGNSA. The CDR3 length is 15 residues. The V end lost 5 bases, the J end lost 3 bases, and 17 bases lay between the germline ends. The DNA of the CDR3 is TGTGCCAGCAGCCGACCTACGGGACCACTCTACGAGCAGTACTTC. Protein product: CASSRPTGPLYEQYF.

The sample holds one count of this clone. The rearrangement links TRBV2 to TRBJ2-5; D may be TRBD1 (5 bases). Trimming left V 2 bases short and J 6 bases short, with 13 bases between. This CDR3 comprises 14 residues. CDR1 is SNHLY and CDR2 is FYNNEI in the germline V gene. The CDR3: CASSEQGPGKTQYF. Written as DNA, the CDR3 is TGTGCCAGCAGTGAACAGGGTCCTGGAAAGACCCAGTACTTC.

This clone was detected once. The chain joins TRBV5-1 to TRBJ2-7; D may correspond to TRBD1 or TRBD2 (5 bases each). CDR3 length: 14 amino acids. Looked up from germline, CDR1 is SGHRS and CDR2 is YFSETQ. Trimming took 3 bases from V and 2 from J, leaving 12 bases between them. The CDR3 loop reads CASSSGWGTYEQYF. The CDR3 region has the DNA TGCGCCAGCAGCTCCGGTTGGGGGACCTACGAGCAGTACTTC.